This TCR beta chain stems from a study of T cells after yellow fever vaccination. General observations from the study: It was a weaker secondary response, yet one that peaked faster, at day 5 versus 15.

With 1 base removed from V and 7 bases from J, the gap between germline ends came to 14 bases. Germline values: CDR1 MGHRA, CDR2 YSYEKL. The CDR3 contains 15 residues. Concerning this clonotype: As yet, its antigen is unknown.

From the 5' RACE reads, TCRdb called clonotypes with MiXCR, one entry per CDR3 protein. The sample contains about 340,000 distinct CDR3 sequences, under 15% of which appear only once. This TCR came from a man younger than 30 who received the YFV17D yellow fever vaccine. The material was CD4+ T cells sorted from PBMCs, obtained 15 days after the yellow fever booster vaccination. The chain combines TRBV4-1 with TRBJ1-5, with unresolved D. This chain's CDR3 is CASSQGPWGTQPQHF. CDR3 DNA: TGCGCCAGCAGCCAAGGGCCTTGGGGTACCCAGCCCCAGCATTTT.